This T cell receptor beta chain is drawn from a study of OX40 agonist ivuxolimab in advanced cancers. The ends lost 2 bases at V and 0 bases at J; junction bases unmatched: 6. CDR1 is MNHEY and CDR2 is SVGAGI in the germline V gene. This CDR3 region has 16 residues. Profiled with immunoSEQ multiplex PCR; TCRdb holds only in-frame clones, not every one. This table has 90,000 to 120,000 clones, around 93% appearing once. This chain joins TRBV6-5 and TRBJ1-1; 7 nucleotides match TRBD1. The starting material was CD4+ or CD8+ T cells sorted from blood, obtained in a trial of the OX40 agonist ivuxolimab. The origin of this receptor is an adult with an advanced solid tumor such as melanoma, head and neck, liver or kidney cancer. In DNA, the CDR3 is TGTGCCAGCAGTTACGACAGGGCGGGCATGAACACTGAAGCTTTCTTT. The encoded protein is CASSYDRAGMNTEAFF.